A single sample gave rise to the 30 T cell receptor beta chains below, sequenced in a study of cytomegalovirus exposure and HLA in healthy donors. Assay: immunoSEQ multiplex PCR; the TCRdb copy retains only in-frame clones and omits some. The sample includes 59,000 or so clones, 89% seen only once; the top ten take roughly 14%. Sequencing was done on a sample of PBMCs. These receptors were collected from a woman aged 18 to 35 in good health and CMV-seronegative.

The CDR3 spells CASSDKQGALRGYTF. The DNA for the CDR3 is TGTGCCAGCAGCGACAAACAGGGGGCGCTGAGGGGCTACACCTTC. The chain combines TRBV7-2 with TRBJ1-2, with 9 bases lining up with TRBD1. Trimming took 5 bases from V and 8 from J; bases not matched to a gene: 12. The length of the CDR3 is 15 residues. CDR1 is SGHTA and CDR2 is FQGNSA in the germline V gene.

The chain has TRBV6-5 and TRBJ2-1; D possibly corresponds to TRBD1 (6 bases). Trimming took 4 bases from V and 7 from J, leaving 11 bases between them. Germline-derived CDR1 and CDR2 are MNHEY and SVGAGI. This CDR3 has 13 residues. The CDR3 reads CASSFRGRNEQFF. The CDR3 nucleotides are TGTGCCAGCAGTTTCAGGGGAAGGAATGAGCAGTTCTTC.

V is TRBV15 and J is TRBJ2-1; TRBD2 matches at 12 bases. The CDR3 has 17 amino acids. J was trimmed by 9 bases and V by 0 bases; bases with no gene match: 9. Germline values: CDR1 LNHNV, CDR2 YYDKDF (reference sequence). CDR3 nucleotide sequence: TGTGCCACCAGCAGAGATCGGCTAGCGGGGGGGCGGGGTGAGCAGTTCTTC. Translated, it gives CATSRDRLAGGRGEQFF.

In DNA form, the CDR3 reads TGCAGCGTTGGGGGACTAGTAGGCGAGCAGTACTTC. It specifies CSVGGLVGEQYF. This chain uses TRBV29-1 with TRBJ2-7; TRBD2 agrees at 8 bases. With 4 bases clipped from V and 6 bases from J, the junction kept 5 bases outside the gene matches. The germline V gene encodes CDR1 SQVTM and CDR2 ANQGSEA. This CDR3 comprises 12 residues.

This clone was recorded a few times. The rearrangement joins TRBV5-1 to TRBJ2-3; 9 nucleotides agree with TRBD2. V was pared by 0 bases and J by 5 bases, with 7 bases of the junction left unmatched. The CDR3 contains 16 residues. The V gene's germline CDR1 is SGHRS and CDR2 YFSETQ. The CDR3 is CASSLALAGDGDTQYF. The CDR3 DNA follows: TGCGCCAGCAGCTTGGCATTAGCGGGAGATGGAGATACGCAGTATTTT.

V is TRBV19 and J is TRBJ2-3; 7 bases match TRBD1. CDR1 is LNHDA and CDR2 is SQIVND in the germline V gene (reference sequence). The CDR3 totals 16 residues. J was trimmed by 6 bases and V by 3 bases; bases with no gene match: 12. The CDR3 nucleotides read TGTGCCAGTAGTATGGGTGGGACAGTTTATTTGGATACGCAGTATTTT. It encodes CASSMGGTVYLDTQYF.

The chain links TRBV4-1 to TRBJ1-2; 7 positions match TRBD1. Trimming cost V 1 base and J 5 bases; bases outside gene matches: 4. In germline, CDR1 is MGHRA, CDR2 YSYEKL. This CDR3 is 14 amino acids long. The CDR3 here is CASSQGPGQYGYTF. CDR3 sequence (DNA): TGCGCCAGCAGCCAAGGCCCGGGACAGTATGGCTACACCTTC.

The gene calls are TRBV9 and TRBJ2-7; possible D gene TRBD1, 6 bases. The V and J ends lost 1 base and 0 bases respectively, with 11 bases between them. Germline CDR1 and CDR2: SGDLS and YYNGEE. This CDR3 has 15 residues. This chain's CDR3 is CASSVSTGSSYEQYF. As DNA, the CDR3 is TGTGCCAGCAGCGTATCCACAGGGAGCTCCTACGAGCAGTACTTC.

V and J are TRBV5-1 and TRBJ2-5; 8 nucleotides agree with TRBD2. V shed 0 bases, J shed 5 bases, and the junction held 3 bases outside the gene matches. The CDR3 runs to 14 residues. Per the germline V gene, CDR1 is SGHRS and CDR2 is YFSETQ. The CDR3 nucleotides are TGCGCCAGCAGCTTGGCGGGACTAGTCGAGACCCAGTACTTC. Its protein product is CASSLAGLVETQYF.

This rearrangement joins TRBV4-1 to TRBJ2-3; D remains unclear. Germline-derived CDR1 and CDR2 are MGHRA and YSYEKL. The V and J ends lost 0 bases and 8 bases respectively, with 12 bases between them. The CDR3 is made up of 14 amino acids. CDR3 sequence: CASSQDLQTSTQYF. CDR3 bases: TGCGCCAGCAGCCAAGATCTACAGACCAGTACGCAGTATTTT.

The chain joins TRBV19 to TRBJ1-3; possible D gene TRBD1, 6 bases. The length of the CDR3 is 19 residues. The germline V gene has CDR1 LNHDA and CDR2 SQIVND (reference sequence). V was pared by 3 bases and J by 2 bases, with 23 bases between. CDR3 sequence reads: CASSMRGPGVRSAGNTIYF. The DNA for the CDR3 is TGTGCCAGTAGTATGCGGGGGCCCGGGGTTCGGAGCGCTGGAAACACCATATATTTT.

V is TRBV28 and J is TRBJ2-5; 8 nucleotides match TRBD1. Germline loops: CDR1 MDHEN, CDR2 SYDVKM. V was clipped by 5 bases and J by 1 base; unmatched bases: 9. The length of the CDR3 is 16 residues. In DNA form, the CDR3 reads TGTGCCAGCAGTCCGACGGACAGGGTTGGCCAAGAGACCCAGTACTTC. Its translation: CASSPTDRVGQETQYF.

The chain joins TRBV30 to TRBJ2-3, with 14 bases fitting TRBD2. The CDR3 loop spans 21 amino acids. V shed 0 bases, J shed 1 base, and the junction held 15 bases outside the gene matches. CDR1 and CDR2 (germline): GTSNPN, SVGIG (reference sequence). The CDR3 reads CAWSVPWTSGGRGAGTDTQYF. DNA for the CDR3: TGTGCCTGGAGTGTACCCTGGACTAGCGGGGGGAGGGGAGCAGGCACAGATACGCAGTATTTT.

The rearrangement joins TRBV28 to TRBJ2-7; weak D call: TRBD2 (5 bases). The CDR3 is 21 residues long. The V and J ends lost 7 bases and 2 bases respectively, with 36 bases between them. Germline CDR1 MDHEN, CDR2 SYDVKM. CDR3 in DNA: TGTGCCAGCACACCCTCGAAAGAGGTATGGAGGTCAGGAACCCTAGCCTACGAGCAGTACTTC. It translates to CASTPSKEVWRSGTLAYEQYF.

V and J are TRBV5-5 and TRBJ2-3, with 7 bases that match TRBD1. From germline, CDR1 is SGHKS and CDR2 YYEKEE (reference sequence). This CDR3 contains 16 residues. V gave up 0 bases and J gave up 1 base; unmatched junction bases: 5. This CDR3 is CASSLVPGGGTDTQYF. In nucleotides, the CDR3 is TGTGCCAGCAGCTTGGTGCCAGGGGGAGGCACAGATACGCAGTATTTT.

The chain uses TRBV5-1 and TRBJ1-1, with 11 bases aligning to TRBD1. The CDR3 runs to 18 residues. V dropped 4 bases and J dropped 2; count of bases not matched to a gene: 13. In germline, CDR1 is SGHRS, CDR2 YFSETQ. The CDR3 is CASSISPGTGGGNTEAFF. The CDR3 coding sequence is TGCGCCAGCAGCATCTCGCCCGGGACAGGGGGGGGTAACACTGAAGCTTTCTTT. The whole variable domain, filled in from reference TRBV5-1 and TRBJ1-1, reads KAGVTQTPRYLIKTRGQQVTLSCSPISGHRSVSWYQQTPGQGLQFLFEYFSETQRNKGNFPGRFSGRQFSNSRSEMNVSTLELGDSALYLCASSISPGTGGGNTEAFFGQGTRLTVV.

The J gene is TRBJ2-5, the V gene TRBV2; TRBD2 matches 10 bases. Looked up from germline, CDR1 is SNHLY and CDR2 is FYNNEI. This CDR3 comprises 15 residues. The ends lost 6 bases at V and 5 bases at J; junction bases unmatched: 9. The CDR3 sequence is CASRGVGLARETQYF. The CDR3 DNA is TGTGCCAGCAGAGGCGTGGGACTAGCGAGGGAGACCCAGTACTTC.

The rearrangement links TRBV6-5 to TRBJ1-4; tentative D call: TRBD1 (5 bases). The CDR3 is 15 amino acids. Germline V gene lookup returns CDR1 MNHEY and CDR2 SVGAGI. V lost 4 bases, J lost 8 bases, and 17 bases lay in between. The DNA for the CDR3 is TGTGCCAGCAGTTTACCTCGAAGGGGTGGCGAAAAACTGTTTTTT. Translating it yields CASSLPRRGGEKLFF.

A few counts support this clone. This chain uses TRBV28 with TRBJ1-2; D unclear. In germline, CDR1 is MDHEN, CDR2 SYDVKM. Trimming stripped 3 bases from V and 4 bases from J, with 6 bases between. The CDR3 covers 12 residues. CDR3 in DNA: TGTGCCAGCAGTTTCAACATCTATGGCTACACCTTC. Residues: CASSFNIYGYTF.

V and J are TRBV19 and TRBJ2-7, with 9 bases fitting TRBD1. Germline V CDR1 and CDR2: LNHDA, SQIVND (reference sequence). CDR3 size: 15 residues. V was pared by 10 bases and J by 5 bases, with 15 bases of the junction left unmatched. CDR3 residues: CATTTGTGFFHEQYF. The CDR3 DNA reads as TGTGCCACAACAACCGGGACAGGGTTTTTCCACGAGCAGTACTTC.

This clone has only a few counts. This chain connects TRBV7-3 to TRBJ2-5; D possibly corresponds to TRBD2 (5 bases). CDR3 size: 16 residues. V was pared by 1 base and J by 4 bases, with 16 bases between. Germline loops: CDR1 SGHTA, CDR2 FQGTGA. The CDR3 sequence is CASSLRGGLEAETQYF. The CDR3 DNA sequence: TGTGCCAGCAGCTTAAGAGGCGGACTGGAGGCAGAGACCCAGTACTTC. Variable domain in full (rest from reference TRBV7-3 and TRBJ2-5): GAGVSQTPSNKVTEKGKYVELRCDPISGHTALYWYRQSLGQGPEFLIYFQGTGAADDSGLPNDRFFAVRPEGSVSTLKIQRTERGDSAVYLCASSLRGGLEAETQYFGPGTRLLVL.

CDR3 bases: TGTGCCAGCAGTGTGTCACAGTACGAGCAGTACTTC. Translation gives CASSVSQYEQYF. The chain links TRBV2 to TRBJ2-7; D unresolved. The CDR3 extends over 12 amino acids. Trimming removed 4 bases from V and 4 bases from J, with 8 bases in between. The germline V gene has CDR1 SNHLY and CDR2 FYNNEI.

This chain links TRBV30 with TRBJ2-2; D might be TRBD1 (5 bases). Trimming shortened V by 4 bases and J by 6 bases, and 15 bases separated the two germline ends. The V gene's germline CDR1 is GTSNPN and CDR2 SVGIG (reference sequence). The CDR3 covers 14 residues. CDR3 nucleotides: TGTGCCTGGAACAGGCGATTAAAAGCCGGGGAGCTGTTTTTT. The encoded protein is CAWNRRLKAGELFF.

The V and J genes are TRBV30 and TRBJ1-1; the match to TRBD1 covers 9 bases. The trim removed 5 bases at V and 4 bases at J, leaving 8 bases unmatched. Looked up from germline, CDR1 is GTSNPN and CDR2 is SVGIG (reference sequence). The CDR3 covers 14 residues. The CDR3 here is CAWGTGLLSTEAFF. CDR3 DNA: TGTGCCTGGGGGACAGGGTTATTGAGCACTGAAGCTTTCTTT.

The genes are TRBV4-1 and TRBJ1-2, with 7 bases that match TRBD1. Germline CDR1 MGHRA, CDR2 YSYEKL. V was pared by 1 base and J by 5 bases, with 7 bases of the junction left unmatched. The CDR3 runs to 15 residues. For the CDR3, the DNA is TGCGCCAGCAGCCAAGTGGGGACAGTAGTATATGGCTACACCTTC. Its protein is CASSQVGTVVYGYTF.

The V call is TRBV28, the J call TRBJ1-4, with a possible D match to TRBD1 (5 bases). V dropped 8 bases and J dropped 5 bases, with 12 bases sitting between them. The CDR3 extends over 13 amino acids. Germline CDR1 is MDHEN and CDR2 is SYDVKM. For the CDR3, the DNA is TGTGCCAGCCTTGGGGCAGCGAATGAAAAACTGTTTTTT. It yields the protein CASLGAANEKLFF.

In this sample, this clone turned up once. V is TRBV9 and J is TRBJ2-1; 11 nucleotides align to TRBD2. V was clipped by 2 bases and J by 1 base; unmatched bases: 5. This CDR3 comprises 17 residues. Germline-derived CDR1 and CDR2 are SGDLS and YYNGEE. The CDR3 region is CASSVTSGSGSYNEQFF. The CDR3 DNA sequence: TGTGCCAGCAGCGTCACTAGCGGGAGCGGATCCTACAATGAGCAGTTCTTC.

The chain combines TRBV6-1 with TRBJ2-1, with D maybe TRBD1 (6 bases). This CDR3 has 15 residues. Trimming took off 4 bases at V and 2 bases at J, with 12 bases between the two ends. Germline assignment: CDR1 MNHNS and CDR2 SASEGT. The DNA for the CDR3 is TGTGCCAGCAGTGCCCCGGACAGTACCTACAATGAGCAGTTCTTC. This gives the protein CASSAPDSTYNEQFF.

The chain is built from TRBV18 and TRBJ1-1; D might be TRBD1 (6 bases). Germline V CDR1 and CDR2: KGHSH, LQKENI. With 1 base removed from V and 3 bases from J, the gap between germline ends came to 12 bases. This CDR3 has 15 residues. The CDR3 loop reads CASSPRQAGYTEAFF. CDR3 nucleotides: TGTGCCAGCTCACCACGACAGGCTGGGTACACTGAAGCTTTCTTT.

This chain joins TRBV6-6 and TRBJ1-1; TRBD1 agrees at 10 bases. The V gene end was trimmed by 11 bases and the J gene end by 4 bases; junction bases not matched to a gene: 7. This CDR3 comprises 13 residues. Germline-derived CDR1 and CDR2 are MNHNY and SVGAGI (reference sequence). The CDR3 loop is CACGTGVFTEAFF. The CDR3, as DNA: TGTGCCTGCGGGACAGGGGTGTTCACTGAAGCTTTCTTT.